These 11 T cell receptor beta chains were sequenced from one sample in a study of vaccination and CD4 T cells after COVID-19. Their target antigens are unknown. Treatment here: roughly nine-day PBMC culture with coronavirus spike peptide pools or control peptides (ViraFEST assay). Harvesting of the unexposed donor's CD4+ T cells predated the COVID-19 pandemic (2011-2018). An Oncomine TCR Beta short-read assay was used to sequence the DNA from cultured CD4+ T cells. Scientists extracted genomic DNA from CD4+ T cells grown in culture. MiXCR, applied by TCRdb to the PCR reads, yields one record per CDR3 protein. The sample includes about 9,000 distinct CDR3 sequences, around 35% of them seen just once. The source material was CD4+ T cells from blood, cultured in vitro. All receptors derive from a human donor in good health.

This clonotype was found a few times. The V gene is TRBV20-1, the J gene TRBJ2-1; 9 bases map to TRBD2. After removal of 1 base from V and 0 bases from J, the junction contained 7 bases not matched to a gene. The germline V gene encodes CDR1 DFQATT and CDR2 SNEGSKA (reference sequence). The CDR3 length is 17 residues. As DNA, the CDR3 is TGCAGTGCTAGAGCCGGGCGGGAGGGCTCCTCCTACAATGAGCAGTTCTTC. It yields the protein CSARAGREGSSYNEQFF.

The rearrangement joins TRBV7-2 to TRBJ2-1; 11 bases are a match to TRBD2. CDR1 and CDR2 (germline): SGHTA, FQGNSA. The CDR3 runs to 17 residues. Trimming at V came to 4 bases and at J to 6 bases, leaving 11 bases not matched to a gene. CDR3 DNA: TGTGCCAGCAGCTCGGGACTAGCGGAGGCCTTCTCCAATGAGCAGTTCTTC. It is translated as CASSSGLAEAFSNEQFF.

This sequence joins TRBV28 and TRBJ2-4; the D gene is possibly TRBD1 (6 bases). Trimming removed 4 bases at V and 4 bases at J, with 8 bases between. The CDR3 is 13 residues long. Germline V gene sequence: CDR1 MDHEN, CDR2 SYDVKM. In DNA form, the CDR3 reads TGTGCCAGCAGTTGGACAGTAAAAAACATTCAGTACTTC. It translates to CASSWTVKNIQYF.

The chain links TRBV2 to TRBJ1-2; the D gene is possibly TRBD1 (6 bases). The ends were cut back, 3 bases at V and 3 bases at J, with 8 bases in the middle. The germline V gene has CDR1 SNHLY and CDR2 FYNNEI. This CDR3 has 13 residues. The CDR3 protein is CASSEDSDYGYTF. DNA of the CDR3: TGTGCCAGCAGTGAGGACAGTGACTATGGCTACACCTTC.

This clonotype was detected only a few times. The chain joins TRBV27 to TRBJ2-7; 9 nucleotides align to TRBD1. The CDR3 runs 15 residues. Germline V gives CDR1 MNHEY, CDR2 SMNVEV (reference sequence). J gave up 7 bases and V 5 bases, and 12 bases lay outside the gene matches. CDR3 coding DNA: TGTGCCAGCAGTGGCCCGGACAGGGGAATCGGTGAGCAGTACTTC. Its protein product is CASSGPDRGIGEQYF.

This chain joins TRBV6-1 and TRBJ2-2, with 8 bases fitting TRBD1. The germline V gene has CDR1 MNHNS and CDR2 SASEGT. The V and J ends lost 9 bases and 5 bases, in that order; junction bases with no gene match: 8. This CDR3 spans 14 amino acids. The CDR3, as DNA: TGTGCCAGTACGACAGGGGCAGAAACCGGGGAGCTGTTTTTT. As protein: CASTTGAETGELFF.

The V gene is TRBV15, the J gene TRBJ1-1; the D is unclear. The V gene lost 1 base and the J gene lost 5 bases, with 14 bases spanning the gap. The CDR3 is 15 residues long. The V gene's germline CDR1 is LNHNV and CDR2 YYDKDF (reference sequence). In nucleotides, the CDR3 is TGTGCCACCAGCAGAGTGAAATCTAAAGGGACTGAAGCTTTCTTT. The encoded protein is CATSRVKSKGTEAFF.

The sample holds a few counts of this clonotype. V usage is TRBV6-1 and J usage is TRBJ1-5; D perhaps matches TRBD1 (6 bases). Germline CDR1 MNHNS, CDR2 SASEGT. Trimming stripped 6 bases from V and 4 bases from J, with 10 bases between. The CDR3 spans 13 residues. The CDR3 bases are TGTGCCAGCAGCCTGGACAGAAATCAGCCCCAGCATTTT. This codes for CASSLDRNQPQHF.

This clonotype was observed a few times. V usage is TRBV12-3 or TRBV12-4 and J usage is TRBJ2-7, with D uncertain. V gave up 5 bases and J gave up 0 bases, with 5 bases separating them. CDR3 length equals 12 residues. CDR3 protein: CASSPGSYEQYF. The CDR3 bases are TGTGCCAGCAGTCCTGGCTCCTACGAGCAGTACTTC.

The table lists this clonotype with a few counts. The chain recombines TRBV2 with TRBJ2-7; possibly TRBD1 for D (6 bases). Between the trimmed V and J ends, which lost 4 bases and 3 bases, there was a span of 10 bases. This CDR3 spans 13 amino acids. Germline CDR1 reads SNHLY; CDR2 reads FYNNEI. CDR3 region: CASSGQGNYEQYF. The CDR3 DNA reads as TGTGCCAGCAGTGGGCAGGGGAACTACGAGCAGTACTTC. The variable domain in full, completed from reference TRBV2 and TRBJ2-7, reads EPEVTQTPSHQVTQMGQEVILRCVPISNHLYFYWYRQILGQKVEFLVSFYNNEISEKSEIFDDQFSVERPDGSNFTLKIRSTKLEDSAMYFCASSGQGNYEQYFGPGTRLTVT.

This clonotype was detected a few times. The CDR3 loop is CASSRQGGSNQPQHF. The CDR3 DNA sequence: TGTGCCAGCAGTAGGCAGGGCGGGAGCAATCAGCCCCAGCATTTT. This chain links TRBV6-1 with TRBJ1-5, with TRBD1 as a possible D gene (5 bases). CDR3 size: 15 residues. The V end lost 5 bases, the J end lost 1 base, and 12 bases lay between the germline ends. Germline CDR1 and CDR2: MNHNS and SASEGT.